The 5 T cell receptor beta chains given below trace back to one sample, sequenced in a study of human T cells and chemical hapten exposure. In TCRdb, the RACE reads were re-called with MiXCR into one record per CDR3 protein. The sample carries some 400,000 distinct CDR3 sequences, roughly 4.6% recorded once. The time point here: pre-sensitization, week 0. Treatment meaning: therapeutic diphenylcyclopropenone sensitization with weekly scalp DPC. Specimen: whole blood, collected in connection with sensitization to the hapten diphenylcyclopropenone (DPC). The receptors here all came from a woman aged 45-60 years with alopecia areata. Some clones in this sample may be carry-over from other donors' samples.

This clonotype occurred a few times. The genes are TRBV6-6 and TRBJ1-1; 9 bases match TRBD1. The CDR3 consists of 18 residues. V dropped 2 bases and J dropped 1; count of bases not matched to a gene: 11. CDR1 MNHNY and CDR2 SVGAGI come from the germline V gene (reference sequence). This CDR3 reads CASSYPPGQGPSNTEAFF. CDR3 bases: TGTGCCAGCAGTTACCCCCCCGGACAGGGGCCATCGAACACTGAAGCTTTCTTT.

This clonotype has just a few counts. The CDR3, as DNA: TGTGCCAGCTCACCATTGGCAGGCGCTTCTAGCACAGATACGCAGTATTTT. Protein product: CASSPLAGASSTDTQYF. The chain has TRBV18 and TRBJ2-3; no firm D call. The CDR3 covers 17 residues. Per the germline V gene, CDR1 is KGHSH and CDR2 is LQKENI. V was pared by 2 bases and J by 0 bases, with 15 bases between.

This clonotype was seen a handful of times. The chain combines TRBV7-9 with TRBJ1-3; no clear D. The CDR3 length is 19 residues. Per the germline V gene, CDR1 is SEHNR and CDR2 is FQNEAQ (reference sequence). The V end was cut by 0 bases, the J end by 0 bases, with 18 bases between. The CDR3 reads CASSLADGPGRTSGNTIYF. In DNA form, the CDR3 reads TGTGCCAGCAGCTTAGCAGATGGCCCGGGGAGGACCTCTGGAAACACCATATATTTT.

This clonotype has ten or more counts. The rearrangement uses TRBV10-3 and TRBJ2-3, with 10 bases lining up with TRBD2. Per germline, CDR1 ENHRY and CDR2 SYGVKD. This CDR3 contains 15 residues. J lost 4 bases, V lost 2 bases, and 3 bases had no gene match. In nucleotides, the CDR3 is TGTGCCATCAGTGAGCAGCGGGGGGGCCCAGATACGCAGTATTTT. This codes for CAISEQRGGPDTQYF.

The sample holds a few counts of this clonotype. The chain links TRBV9 to TRBJ2-2; 10 bases are shared with TRBD1. Per the germline V gene, CDR1 is SGDLS and CDR2 is YYNGEE. There are 15 residues in the CDR3. V lost 4 bases and J lost 6; bases outside the gene matches: 6. CDR3 protein: CASSSRQGAAGELFF. The CDR3 bases are TGTGCCAGCAGCTCGAGACAGGGGGCAGCCGGGGAGCTGTTTTTT.